This T cell receptor beta chain was recorded in a study of tissue T cells after allogeneic stem cell transplantation. Study as a whole: Pathologist review favored tissue samples showing histologically apparent lymphocytes.

Whole-study results and caveats: Alloreactivity or antigen specificity of tissue TCRs was not determined; some clones might be host cells.

The table came from immunoSEQ multiplex PCR; TCRdb's copy has only in-frame clones and leaves some out. There are over 3,500 clones in the sample; less than 80% occur only once, and less than 12% lies in the top ten. The germline V gene has CDR1 SGHTA and CDR2 FQGNSA. The CDR3 extends over 13 amino acids. V was cut by 0 bases and J by 0 bases, with 2 bases left in between. Autopsy tissues spanned esophagus to rectum, liver, skin, and lymphoid organs including spleen. Notes on this clone: Its target is not known.

The clonotype comes from a woman aged 18-55 years with breast cancer. The V gene is TRBV7-2, the J gene TRBJ2-5; unclear D gene. The sample here was left colon tissue, taken at autopsy. This chain's CDR3 is CASSLAYQETQYF. The CDR3, as DNA: TGTGCCAGCAGCTTAGCGTACCAAGAGACCCAGTACTTC.